Here is one T cell receptor (beta chain) with its context. Patients of the Seattle cohort, enrolled during active infection, were followed longitudinally. The germline gives CDR1 MNHEY, CDR2 SVGAGI. The V segment lost 4 bases and the J segment 8 bases; nucleotides outside the gene matches: 12. CDR3 length: 16 residues. Per the original data handling: Amplifying reference gene primers gave estimates of nucleated cell counts. Data came from immunoSEQ multiplex PCR; TCRdb stores just in-frame clones and leaves some out. V, J and clone size are those of that table, while D and trimming were read from the DNA. The repertoire holds roughly 380,000 clones, with about 88% as singletons. The data originate from a study of blood T cell repertoires in COVID-19. In the study overall: PBMCs, B-cell-depleted T cells, or T cells provided the cDNA or gDNA that made up the material.

The genes are TRBV6-5 and TRBJ1-4; TRBD1 aligns across 8 bases. The specimen was peripheral blood. The sequence derives from a middle-aged woman with COVID-19, enrolled during active disease. In DNA form, the CDR3 reads TGTGCCAGCAGTTTAACCCGGGACAGGCGGAGGGAAAAACTGTTTTTT. This codes for CASSLTRDRRREKLFF.